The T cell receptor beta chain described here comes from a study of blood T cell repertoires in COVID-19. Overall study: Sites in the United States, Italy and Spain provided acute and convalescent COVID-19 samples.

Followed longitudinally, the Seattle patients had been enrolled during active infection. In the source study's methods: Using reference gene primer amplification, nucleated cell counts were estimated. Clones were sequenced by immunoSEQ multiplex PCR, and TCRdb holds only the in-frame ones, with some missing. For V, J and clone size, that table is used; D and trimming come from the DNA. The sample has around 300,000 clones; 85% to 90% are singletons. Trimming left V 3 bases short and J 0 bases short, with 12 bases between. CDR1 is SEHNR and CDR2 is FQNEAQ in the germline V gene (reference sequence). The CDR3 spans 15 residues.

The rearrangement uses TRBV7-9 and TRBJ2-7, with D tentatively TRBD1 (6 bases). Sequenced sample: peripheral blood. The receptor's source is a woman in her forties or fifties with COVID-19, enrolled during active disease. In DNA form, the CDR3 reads TGTGCCAGCAGCTTTCCGGGACACAACTCCTACGAGCAGTACTTC. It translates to CASSFPGHNSYEQYF.